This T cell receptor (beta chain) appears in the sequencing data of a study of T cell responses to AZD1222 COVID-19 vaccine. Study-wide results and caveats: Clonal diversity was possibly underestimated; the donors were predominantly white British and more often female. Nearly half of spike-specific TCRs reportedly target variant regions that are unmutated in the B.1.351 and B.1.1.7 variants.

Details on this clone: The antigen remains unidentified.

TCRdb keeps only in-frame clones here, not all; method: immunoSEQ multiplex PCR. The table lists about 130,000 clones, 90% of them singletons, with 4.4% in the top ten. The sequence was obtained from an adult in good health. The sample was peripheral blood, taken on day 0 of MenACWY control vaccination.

The CDR3 DNA follows: TGTGCCAGCAGCCCGAGGCTCGAGAGCTCCTACGAGCAGTACTTC. It encodes CASSPRLESSYEQYF. The chain uses TRBV11-2 and TRBJ2-7; D not resolved. With 5 bases removed from V and 0 bases from J, the gap between germline ends came to 14 bases. From germline, CDR1 is SGHAT and CDR2 FQNNGV. This CDR3 has 15 amino acids.